The subject of this entry is one T cell receptor (beta chain). A few counts support this clone. Its antigen remains unidentified. No much larger clone exists at a distance of one base, and base qualities are not known. The data are from a study of blood T cell repertoires in COVID-19 (dated by TCRdb to about 2020). Study-wide context: Collaborator samples came from the United States, Italy and Spain and covered acute and convalescent phases of COVID-19. Where HLA class I and class II types were available, the types were taken from metadata supplied by the sample provider, not from assay-based typing. The prospective study material was composed of cDNA or gDNA derived from T cells, B-cell-depleted T cells, or PBMCs. Samples came from the ongoing ImmuneRACE study (first 160 participants) plus 1,254 subjects from 6 global collaborators. The dataset comprised deeply sampled blood TCRbeta repertoires from subjects exposed to, actively infected with, or recovered from COVID-19. Sample metadata almost always included a de-identified subject ID, COVID-19 status, age in years and sex. The repertoires were released in a freely available public database meant as a resource for research on the immune response to SARS-CoV-2.

TCRbeta CDR3 regions were amplified from genomic DNA by means of the immunoSEQ Assay, a bias-controlled multiplex PCR. Processing in the source paper ran as follows. Nucleated cell counts per sample were estimated from amplification of reference gene primers within the assay. To quantify the absolute abundance of each unique TCRbeta CDR3 rearrangement, sequence reads were collapsed and filtered. For each sample, productive Simpson clonality was calculated as the square root of Simpson's diversity index over productive rearrangements. Sourced from immuneACCESS, this table was stored by TCRdb with only in-frame sequences that have V and J called. A share of the clones is absent; for the studies checked, an unresolved V gene accounts for under half, and the remainder has no known explanation. That table gives V, J and clone size, and the DNA gave D and trimming. For this sample there are roughly 130,000 clones; over 80% appear just once. Roughly 10% of the sample is held by the ten biggest clonotypes.

The collaborating institutions used their own protocols to collect whole blood in K2EDTA tubes. For TCRbeta analysis, collaborators shipped samples as frozen whole blood, isolated PBMCs, or DNA extracted from either of those sample types. From cysteine to phenylalanine, the CDR3 is 14 amino acids long. Here the CDR3 DNA is all that survives: 42 bases in frame from base 1. At the junction V is shortened by 6 bases and J by 7 bases; bases outside the gene matches: 3. CDR1 and CDR2 are drawn from the germline V gene: SNHLY, FYNNEI. Study-wide findings and limitations: The amount of clinical and demographic metadata varied by source and participant and was provided uncurated.

This sequence originates from a man aged 35 to 55 with active or convalescent COVID-19. The sequenced sample was peripheral blood. The chain couples TRBV2 to TRBJ1-6; 10 central bases correspond to TRBD1. Here is the DNA: TGTGCCAGCAGAGGGGACAGGGGCAATTCACCCCTCCACTTT. Its translation is CASRGDRGNSPLHF.